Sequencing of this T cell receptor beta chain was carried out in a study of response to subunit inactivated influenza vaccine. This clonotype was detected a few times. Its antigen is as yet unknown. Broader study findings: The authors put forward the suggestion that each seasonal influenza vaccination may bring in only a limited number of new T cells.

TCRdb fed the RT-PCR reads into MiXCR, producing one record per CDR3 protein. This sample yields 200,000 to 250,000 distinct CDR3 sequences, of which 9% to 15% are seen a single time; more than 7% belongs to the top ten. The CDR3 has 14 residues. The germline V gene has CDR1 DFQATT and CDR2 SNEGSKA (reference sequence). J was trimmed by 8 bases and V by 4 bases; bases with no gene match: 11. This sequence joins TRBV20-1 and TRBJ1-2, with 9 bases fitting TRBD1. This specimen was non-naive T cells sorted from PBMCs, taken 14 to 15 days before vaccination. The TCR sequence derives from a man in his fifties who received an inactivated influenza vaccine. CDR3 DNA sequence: TGCAGTGCTACTGGACAGGGGCAGGTTGAGGGCTACACCTTC. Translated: CSATGQGQVEGYTF.